This T cell receptor (beta chain) was sequenced for a study of neurological immune-mediated disorders. Broader study findings: HTLV-1-associated myelopathy displayed the greatest TCR clonal expansion, and multiple sclerosis exhibited the smallest, lower than that of healthy controls.

This clonotype was seen many times. Its antigen is currently unknown. Time point meaning: longitudinal time-point 3. 5'RACE with 10-nucleotide random UMIs produced the cDNA. A single record per CDR3 protein comes from TCRdb applying MiXCR to the 5' RACE reads. This sample has around 100,000 distinct CDR3 sequences; 10% to 13% occur once, and the top ten carry around 3.1%. The specimen sequenced was PBMCs. The receptor's source is a female donor with HTLV-1-associated myelopathy (HAM/TSP).

This CDR3 is CSVSLTSGGEWATDTQYF. CDR3 nucleotide sequence: TGCAGCGTTTCTCTGACTAGCGGGGGGGAATGGGCCACAGATACGCAGTATTTT. This sequence joins TRBV29-1 and TRBJ2-3; TRBD2 agrees at 14 bases. V lost 5 bases to trimming and J lost 2 bases; unmatched junction nucleotides: 12. CDR1 is SQVTM, CDR2 ANQGSEA, per germline. This CDR3 spans 18 amino acids.